Presented here are 17 T cell receptor beta chains from one specimen sequenced in a study of human CD8 memory T cell subsets. UMI-labeled 5' RACE was used, and it produced the TCR beta libraries. After re-calling the 5' RACE reads, TCRdb lists one entry per CDR3 protein, DNA absent. Recorded for this sample: around 9,700 distinct CDR3 sequences. Specimen: CD8+ T cells from PBMCs. Every receptor here comes from a human donor in good health.

The gene calls are TRBV6-1 and TRBJ1-1; TCRdb lists TRBD1, though no DNA is available to test this call. The germline V gene has CDR1 MNHNS and CDR2 SASEGT. The CDR3 extends over 14 amino acids. CDR3 sequence: CASSVGRGNTEAFF.

The chain carries TRBV4-1 and TRBJ2-1; without DNA, the TCRdb call of TRBD1 cannot be checked. CDR1 is MGHRA and CDR2 is YSYEKL in the germline V gene. The CDR3 spans 16 residues. The CDR3 here is CASSRPRQGVYNEQFF.

Judged by frequency, this clonotype is large (0.1 to 1%). The V and J genes are TRBV29-1 and TRBJ2-2. The CDR3 sequence is 12 residues long. Per the germline V gene, CDR1 is SQVTM and CDR2 is ANQGSEA. CDR3 sequence reads: CSVEAGYGELFF.

The chain combines TRBV9 with TRBJ1-2; checking the TCRdb D call of TRBD1 is not possible without DNA. This CDR3 has 14 residues. Germline-derived CDR1 and CDR2 are SGDLS and YYNGEE. CDR3 in amino acids: CASSEIGGGGGYTF.

This chain connects TRBV6-6 to TRBJ2-7; TCRdb designates TRBD2, a call that cannot be tested without DNA. CDR1 and CDR2 from the germline V gene are MNHNY and SVGAGI (reference sequence). There are 15 residues in the CDR3. CDR3 sequence: CASSHSGGSPYEQYF.

This chain connects TRBV28 to TRBJ2-1; TCRdb names TRBD2, which stays unverified in the absence of DNA. The CDR3 length is 15 residues. Germline V CDR1 and CDR2: MDHEN, SYDVKM. CDR3 residues: CASRPLGSGRDEQFF. Full variable domain (remainder filled in from reference TRBV28 and TRBJ2-1): DVKVTQSSRYLVKRTGEKVFLECVQDMDHENMFWYRQDPGLGLRLIYFSYDVKMKEKGDIPEGYSVSREKKERFSLILESASTNQTSMYLCASRPLGSGRDEQFFGPGTRLTVL.

This clonotype registers medium-sized by frequency. This chain uses TRBV20-1 with TRBJ2-3. The CDR3 totals 13 residues. Germline V gene data show CDR1 as DFQATT and CDR2 as SNEGSKA (reference sequence). The CDR3 here is CSARDYFADTQYF.

This rearrangement joins TRBV7-3 to TRBJ2-1; absent DNA, TCRdb's TRBD2 call cannot be checked. CDR3 length: 16 amino acids. The germline V gene encodes CDR1 SGHTA and CDR2 FQGTGA. CDR3 amino acids: CASSSGLAGSYNEQFF.

The gene calls are TRBV7-6 and TRBJ2-5; TCRdb's D gene call, TRBD2, goes unchecked for lack of DNA. Germline CDR1 is SGHVS and CDR2 is FNYEAQ. This CDR3 comprises 15 residues. CDR3 sequence: CASSSGTASQETQYF. Supplemented by reference TRBV7-6 and TRBJ2-5, the full variable domain reads GAGVSQSPRYKVTKRGQDVALRCDPISGHVSLYWYRQALGQGPEFLTYFNYEAQQDKSGLPNDRFSAERPEGSISTLTIQRTEQRDSAMYRCASSSGTASQETQYFGPGTRLLVL.

V gene TRBV7-2 combines with J gene TRBJ2-3; TCRdb's D call of TRBD2 is untestable without DNA. The CDR3 covers 18 residues. CDR1 is SGHTA, CDR2 FQGNSA, per germline. The CDR3: CASSLRQGGIQDTDTQYF. Looking up the rest from reference TRBV7-2 and TRBJ2-3 gives the full variable domain: GAGVSQSPSNKVTEKGKDVELRCDPISGHTALYWYRQSLGQGLEFLIYFQGNSAPDKSGLPSDRFSAERTGGSVSTLTIQRTQQEDSAVYLCASSLRQGGIQDTDTQYFGPGTRLTVL.

The J gene is TRBJ2-7, the V gene TRBV10-1. Germline V CDR1 and CDR2: WNHNN, SYGVQD (reference sequence). CDR3 length equals 11 residues. The CDR3 sequence is CASSNGYEQYF.

CDR3 region: CASGLQDTPALGQPQHF. V usage is TRBV12-5 and J usage is TRBJ1-5. Per the germline V gene, CDR1 is LGHNT and CDR2 is FRNRAP. The CDR3 contains 17 residues.

This chain uses TRBV5-6 with TRBJ2-7. CDR1 is SGHDT, CDR2 YYEEEE, per germline. The CDR3 has 12 amino acids. CDR3 amino acids: CASSSWSYEQYF. Full variable domain (missing parts from reference TRBV5-6 and TRBJ2-7): DAGVTQSPTHLIKTRGQQVTLRCSPKSGHDTVSWYQQALGQGPQFIFQYYEEEERQRGNFPDRFSGHQFPNYSSELNVNALLLGDSALYLCASSSWSYEQYFGPGTRLTVT.

The chain combines TRBV7-8 with TRBJ2-5; TCRdb picks TRBD2, but there is no DNA to check that call. CDR3 length: 15 amino acids. Per germline, CDR1 SGHVS and CDR2 FQNEAQ. This CDR3 reads CASSALAGGKETQYF.

V gene TRBV5-1 combines with J gene TRBJ2-5; TCRdb's D gene call, TRBD2, goes unchecked for lack of DNA. Germline-derived CDR1 and CDR2 are SGHRS and YFSETQ. The length of the CDR3 is 15 residues. CDR3 protein: CASSPSDSGSETQYF.

V gene TRBV4-1 combines with J gene TRBJ2-7; TCRdb's D gene call, TRBD1, goes unchecked for lack of DNA. The CDR3 extends over 14 amino acids. Germline lookup yields CDR1 MGHRA and CDR2 YSYEKL. The chain's CDR3 is CASSQGAAGYEQYF.

V gene TRBV5-4 combines with J gene TRBJ2-7; without DNA, the TCRdb call of TRBD1 cannot be checked. CDR3 length: 15 residues. Germline loops: CDR1 SGHNT, CDR2 YYREEE (reference sequence). CDR3 in amino acids: CASSLGRTGVDEQYF.